These 23 T cell receptor beta chains were sequenced from one sample in a study of cytomegalovirus exposure and HLA in healthy donors. This PCR relied on a set of 60 Vbeta primers and 13 Jbeta primers. The protocol was immunoSEQ multiplex PCR, while the TCRdb copy is restricted to in-frame clones and leaves out a portion. The table records 190,000 or so clones, more than 80% of them present only once. Material for sequencing was PBMCs. The receptor set was obtained from a boy younger than 18 in good health and CMV-seronegative.

This clone appeared a single time. The chain recombines TRBV7-8 with TRBJ1-5; the D gene is possibly TRBD1 (6 bases). Per germline, CDR1 SGHVS and CDR2 FQNEAQ. Trimming pared 1 base from V and 2 bases from J, leaving 9 bases between. The CDR3 extends over 15 amino acids. CDR3 sequence (DNA): TGTGCCAGCAGCTTAGGACAGGCCCGCAATCAGCCCCAGCATTTT. Translated, it gives CASSLGQARNQPQHF.

This clone was counted a few times. V and J are TRBV15 and TRBJ2-1, with 7 bases fitting TRBD2. The CDR3 sequence is 15 residues long. J lost 3 bases, V lost 3 bases, and 5 bases had no gene match. Germline V gene data show CDR1 as LNHNV and CDR2 as YYDKDF (reference sequence). CDR3 in DNA: TGTGCCACCAGCAGCGGGGCGGGGGACTACAATGAGCAGTTCTTC. This gives the protein CATSSGAGDYNEQFF.

The rearrangement links TRBV29-1 to TRBJ1-2; possible D gene TRBD1, 5 bases. The CDR3 runs to 14 residues. Trimming removed 3 bases from V and 4 bases from J, with 15 bases in between. Germline V lookup: CDR1 SQVTM, CDR2 ANQGSEA. CDR3 coding DNA: TGCAGCGTTGAGCCCAGGGTGGGTTCCTATGGCTACACCTTC. It is translated as CSVEPRVGSYGYTF.

In this sample, this clone turned up once. The chain has TRBV19 and TRBJ2-5; no definite D call. The CDR3 has 15 amino acids. The germline V gene encodes CDR1 LNHDA and CDR2 SQIVND (reference sequence). V shed 6 bases and J shed 2 bases, with 16 bases lying between them. The CDR3 region is CASRNILDGQETQYF. DNA of the CDR3: TGTGCCAGTAGAAATATACTCGACGGGCAAGAGACCCAGTACTTC.

V gene TRBV7-2 combines with J gene TRBJ1-3; a weak D match, TRBD1 (6 bases). The V and J ends lost 4 bases and 3 bases respectively, with 16 bases between them. This CDR3 is 16 amino acids long. Germline loops: CDR1 SGHTA, CDR2 FQGNSA. The CDR3 nucleotides read TGTGCCAGCAGCTGGGCATTTACAGGGCGTGGAAACACCATATATTTT. Amino acid sequence: CASSWAFTGRGNTIYF.

The chain recombines TRBV21-1 with TRBJ1-3; the D call TRBD1 from the table was never checked on the DNA. TRBV21-1 is described as a pseudogene. The CDR3 covers 15 residues. CDR3 coding DNA: TGTGCCAGCAGCACAATACCGAGGGGGCATAACACCATATATTTT. Its translation: CASSTIPRGHNTIYF.

The rearrangement joins TRBV9 to TRBJ2-7; D remains unclear. The CDR3 length is 13 residues. Trimming cost V 4 bases and J 3 bases, with 11 bases left between them. Germline values: CDR1 SGDLS, CDR2 YYNGEE. The CDR3 is CASSRANFYEQYF. The CDR3 region has the DNA TGTGCCAGCAGCCGAGCTAACTTCTACGAGCAGTACTTC.

The V gene is TRBV4-3, the J gene TRBJ1-4; TRBD1 agrees at 9 bases. CDR1 LGHNA and CDR2 YSLEER come from the germline V gene. The V and J ends lost 4 bases and 7 bases, in that order; junction bases with no gene match: 4. The CDR3 loop spans 14 amino acids. The CDR3, as DNA: TGCGCCAGCAGCCCGGACAGGGGCGGTGAAAAACTGTTTTTT. Translating gives CASSPDRGGEKLFF.

This clone has a single count. V usage is TRBV6-1 and J usage is TRBJ1-1, with 8 positions matching TRBD1. CDR1 and CDR2 from the germline V gene are MNHNS and SASEGT. The CDR3 spans 17 residues. Unmatched junction bases numbered 10, after V lost 4 bases and J lost 0 bases. Written as DNA, the CDR3 is TGTGCCAGCAGTGGCCGGGACAGGCTTACTATGAACACTGAAGCTTTCTTT. This translates into CASSGRDRLTMNTEAFF.

V gene TRBV6-1 combines with J gene TRBJ1-2; 8 bases agree with TRBD1. The V gene end was trimmed by 5 bases and the J gene end by 7 bases; junction bases not matched to a gene: 9. Germline V gene data show CDR1 as MNHNS and CDR2 as SASEGT. The length of the CDR3 is 14 residues. CDR3 in amino acids: CASSSGGDSSGYTF. CDR3 in DNA: TGTGCCAGCAGTTCAGGGGGCGACTCCAGTGGCTACACCTTC.

The chain combines TRBV10-2 with TRBJ2-5; perhaps TRBD1 as D (6 bases). CDR3 length: 14 residues. Trimming pared 3 bases from V and 4 bases from J, leaving 12 bases between. Germline CDR1 is WSHSY and CDR2 is SAAADI. The CDR3 sequence: CASSEGTGRETQYF. DNA for the CDR3: TGCGCCAGCAGTGAAGGCACAGGGAGAGAGACCCAGTACTTC.

About this clone: The junction differs from germline at one of its ends, possibly a read error. The chain links TRBV7-9 to TRBJ2-7; 11 nucleotides match TRBD2. Germline V gene data show CDR1 as SEHNR and CDR2 as FQNEAQ (reference sequence). CDR3 length: 15 amino acids. Written as DNA, the CDR3 is TGTTCCAGCAGCCAGGGACTAGCGGCATCCTACGAGCAGTACTTC. Amino acid sequence: CSSSQGLAASYEQYF. The complete variable domain, with remaining parts taken from reference TRBV7-9 and TRBJ2-7, reads DTGVSQNPRHKITKRGQNVTFRCDPISEHNRLYWYRQTLGQGPEFLTYFQNEAQLEKSRLLSDRFSAERPKGSFSTLEIQRTEQGDSAMYLCSSSQGLAASYEQYFGPGTRLTVT.

The rearrangement uses TRBV4-2 and TRBJ1-4; 7 nucleotides align to TRBD1. J gave up 4 bases and V 1 base, and 6 bases lay outside the gene matches. The CDR3 is 16 amino acids. CDR1 is LGHNA and CDR2 is YNFKEQ in the germline V gene. CDR3 coding DNA: TGTGCCAGCAGCCAAGCCAGGACAGGCGTTAATGAAAAACTGTTTTTT. It encodes CASSQARTGVNEKLFF.

V gene TRBV7-9 combines with J gene TRBJ2-7; unclear D gene. Looked up from germline, CDR1 is SEHNR and CDR2 is FQNEAQ (reference sequence). The V end was cut by 4 bases, the J end by 6 bases, with 7 bases between. CDR3 length: 11 amino acids. The chain's CDR3 is CASSSPGEQYF. CDR3 coding DNA: TGTGCCAGCAGCTCGCCGGGCGAGCAGTACTTC.

This rearrangement joins TRBV15 to TRBJ1-4, with D perhaps TRBD1 (6 bases). The CDR3 loop spans 15 amino acids. V was trimmed by 0 bases and J by 12 bases, leaving 17 bases between them. Germline-derived CDR1 and CDR2 are LNHNV and YYDKDF (reference sequence). In DNA form, the CDR3 reads TGTGCCACCAGCAGAGATCGGGCAGGGGCACAAGAACTGTTTTTT. Encoded protein: CATSRDRAGAQELFF. The whole variable domain, filled in from reference TRBV15 and TRBJ1-4, reads DAMVIQNPRYQVTQFGKPVTLSCSQTLNHNVMYWYQQKSSQAPKLLFHYYDKDFNNEADTPDNFQSRRPNTSFCFLDIRSPGLGDTAMYLCATSRDRAGAQELFFGSGTQLSVL.

The chain uses TRBV6-5 and TRBJ1-2; TRBD1 might be the D (6 bases). Germline loops: CDR1 MNHEY, CDR2 SVGAGI. The CDR3 covers 14 residues. The ends were cut back, 8 bases at V and 8 bases at J, with 21 bases in the middle. The CDR3 DNA reads TGTGCCAGCTCATTAACAGGGACGTGGGAGGGCTACACCTTC. Translated: CASSLTGTWEGYTF.

This clone was counted a few times. J is TRBJ1-5 and V is TRBV19; TRBD1 might be the D (5 bases). CDR3 length: 15 amino acids. The germline gives CDR1 LNHDA, CDR2 SQIVND (reference sequence). V gave up 5 bases and J gave up 4 bases, with 15 bases separating them. CDR3 DNA sequence: TGTGCCAGTAGTCTCAGGAGGGGCCCTAATCAGCCCCAGCATTTT. Its translation: CASSLRRGPNQPQHF.

The rearrangement links TRBV11-3 to TRBJ2-1; 9 nucleotides agree with TRBD2. The CDR3 length is 17 residues. Germline CDR1 reads SGHNT; CDR2 reads YENEEA. The ends lost 4 bases at V and 0 bases at J; junction bases unmatched: 7. CDR3 in amino acids: CASSSGTSTSSYNEQFF. Written as DNA, the CDR3 is TGTGCCAGCAGCTCCGGGACTAGCACGAGCTCCTACAATGAGCAGTTCTTC.

This chain uses TRBV5-8 with TRBJ2-2; the D gene is possibly TRBD1 (5 bases). Trimming shortened V by 1 base and J by 1 base, and 17 bases separated the two germline ends. Germline CDR1 and CDR2: SGHTS and YDEGEE. The CDR3 covers 18 residues. CDR3 bases: TGTGCCAGCAGCTTGTTGGCAGGGTCTCTCCGGAACACCGGGGAGCTGTTTTTT. Protein: CASSLLAGSLRNTGELFF.

The genes are TRBV27 and TRBJ2-5; 7 bases are a match to TRBD1. V dropped 5 bases and J dropped 1; count of bases not matched to a gene: 10. Germline V lookup: CDR1 MNHEY, CDR2 SMNVEV (reference sequence). The CDR3 sequence is 16 residues long. The CDR3 sequence is CASSTRTGSPQETQYF. In DNA, the CDR3 is TGTGCCAGCAGTACCCGGACAGGTTCCCCCCAAGAGACCCAGTACTTC.

This clone occurred a few times. V usage is TRBV2 and J usage is TRBJ1-2; D is unresolved. V was trimmed by 6 bases and J by 6 bases, leaving 8 bases between them. The CDR3 extends over 11 amino acids. Per the germline V gene, CDR1 is SNHLY and CDR2 is FYNNEI. For the CDR3, the DNA is TGTGCCAGCAGCGGGGTTAATGGCTACACCTTC. As protein: CASSGVNGYTF.

The CDR3 sequence is CASSSRGSTYNEQFF. CDR3 nucleotides: TGTGCCAGCAGCTCCCGGGGTTCGACCTACAATGAGCAGTTCTTC. V gene TRBV5-8 combines with J gene TRBJ2-1; a weak D match, TRBD2 (5 bases). Germline V gene data show CDR1 as SGHTS and CDR2 as YDEGEE. V gave up 3 bases and J gave up 2 bases, with 12 bases separating them. The CDR3 has 15 residues.

Worth noting for this clone: The junction departs from germline at one end; a sequencing error may be responsible. V gene TRBV4-1 combines with J gene TRBJ1-4; 12 nucleotides line up with TRBD1. CDR1 and CDR2 from the germline V gene are MGHRA and YSYEKL. The CDR3 is 16 residues long. The CDR3 bases are TGCGCCAGCAGACAAGGGACAGGGGGCACTAATGAAAAACTGTTTTTT. Translated, it gives CASRQGTGGTNEKLFF.